This T cell receptor (beta chain) was identified in a study of CD8 T cells in ankylosing spondylitis (dated by TCRdb to 2017 to 2019). Notes on the research overall: The study set out to find disease-linked TCR variants by profiling T cell receptor beta repertoires in ankylosing spondylitis patients and healthy donors. In total, the full study cohort was made up of some 110 healthy donors and about two dozen ankylosing spondylitis patients. Peripheral blood samples were taken, and synovial fluid was additionally collected from ankylosing spondylitis patients.

Overall results and qualifications from the work: The disease-linked clones were reported to be significantly enriched in matched synovial fluid samples from ankylosing spondylitis patients. The disease-linked clones showed a CD8+ phenotype and occurred at relatively low frequencies in peripheral blood. Blood from ankylosing spondylitis patients appeared to be characterized by a TCR beta motif composed of eight or nine highly homologous amino acid variants. Some motif variants were previously reported in synovial fluid and blood of reactive arthritis patients, suggesting common disease-initiation mechanisms.

Sequenced using an Illumina HiSeq 2500. Quantitative 5'-RACE with molecular barcodes was used to prepare TCR beta libraries. The authors processed their data as follows. Disease-linked TCR variants were identified with a new computational method built on a probabilistic model of VDJ rearrangement. Clones were called with MiXCR by TCRdb after fastp trimmed the public reads at Q25, and only in-frame beta chains were retained. Entries are consolidated by CDR3 protein sequence, retaining the most common genes and DNA. In this record, the V and J calls reflect TCRdb's handling and not the investigators' own analysis. A total of a few hundred thousand distinct CDR3 sequences appear in this sample, about 18% of them only once. The ten largest account for approximately 32% of the sample. About this clonotype: The antigen this receptor binds is unknown. Base qualities are not recorded, but no much larger clone differs from it by a single base.

CDR3 length: 14 amino acids, cysteine to phenylalanine. CDR3 DNA is the only sequence kept; it has 42 bases, read in frame from the first base. CDR1 and CDR2 are drawn from the germline V gene: SQVTM, ANQGSEA. V and J are trimmed by 5 bases and 3 bases, and the gene matches miss 3 bases of the junction. The TCR was taken from a male donor with ankylosing spondylitis or in good health (not recorded which). The sequencing input was blood, either unsorted or a sorted T cell fraction (not recorded which). This receptor chain uses TRBV29-1 and TRBJ2-1; 11 central bases correspond to TRBD2. The bases read TGCAGCGTTTCTAGCGGGAGGTACTACAATGAGCAGTTCTTC. The encoded protein is CSVSSGRYYNEQFF.